This T cell receptor beta chain was profiled in a study of blood T cells in healthy people across ages. Study observations and caveats: Across the age range, TCR beta diversity per million T cells fell in a roughly linear way. Versus aged donors, long-lived donors had higher diversity and more naive CD4+ cells.

The germline gives CDR1 DFQATT, CDR2 SNEGSKA (reference sequence). The V end lost 1 base, the J end lost 0 bases, and 13 bases lay between the germline ends. The CDR3 runs to 15 residues. This clonotype was counted a few times. Its target is not known. Primed by a sample-barcoded 5' primer and a J-beta primer mix, a second PCR proceeded for about 7 to 12 cycles. TCRdb re-called the 5' RACE reads through MiXCR, storing one row per CDR3 protein. The sample includes around 1.5 million distinct CDR3 sequences, approximately 59% of them seen just once. The chain employs TRBV20-1 and TRBJ2-7; D not certain. Input material: blood. The TCR comes from a man aged 18-30 years in good health. CDR3 DNA sequence: TGCAGTGCTAGAGGAGATCTGTTCCCCTCCTACGAGCAGTACTTC. This sequence encodes CSARGDLFPSYEQYF.